What follows are 18 T cell receptor beta chains derived from one specimen sequenced in a study of regulatory T cells in long-lasting Graves disease. Time point specified: newly diagnosed GD, antithyroid drugs for less than 3 months. After RNA was extracted from PBMCs, the TCR library was made from it. With iRepertoire HTBI primers and Arm-PCR of CDR3 regions, TCR beta libraries were built. MiXCR, applied by TCRdb to the multiplex PCR reads, yields one record per CDR3 protein. The sample carries about 540,000 distinct CDR3 sequences, roughly 12% recorded once. The data also belong to a second study, concerning T cells in Graves' hyperthyroidism and ophthalmopathy.

Sequencing was performed on peripheral blood mononuclear cells (PBMCs), taken at new diagnosis, from a patient treated with antithyroid drugs. These receptors were obtained from a man under 40 with Graves disease.

In this sample, this clonotype turned up many times. This chain uses TRBV12-5 with TRBJ2-1, with D possibly being TRBD2 (5 bases). This CDR3 is 15 amino acids long. Trimming shortened V by 6 bases and J by 0 bases, and 12 bases separated the two germline ends. Germline CDR1 LGHNT, CDR2 FRNRAP. CDR3 region: CASGTGLVSYNEQFF. The CDR3 bases are TGTGCTAGTGGCACCGGACTCGTCTCCTACAATGAGCAGTTCTTC.

This clonotype was detected ten times or more. The chain links TRBV18 to TRBJ2-1, with 7 positions matching TRBD1. Germline-derived CDR1 and CDR2 are KGHSH and LQKENI. The CDR3 is 14 amino acids. With 2 bases clipped from V and 6 bases from J, the junction kept 4 bases outside the gene matches. CDR3 DNA: TGTGCCAGCTCACCAGCGACAGGGCCCAATGAGCAGTTCTTC. Amino acids: CASSPATGPNEQFF.

This clonotype was counted ten times or more. This chain joins TRBV27 and TRBJ1-2, with D maybe TRBD1 (6 bases). V lost 6 bases, J lost 5 bases, and 13 bases lay in between. The CDR3 covers 13 residues. The germline V gene has CDR1 MNHEY and CDR2 SMNVEV (reference sequence). The CDR3 region is CASSRTGFYGYTF. In nucleotides, the CDR3 is TGTGCCAGCAGCCGTACAGGGTTTTATGGCTACACCTTC.

This clonotype was counted ten times or more. The chain recombines TRBV29-1 with TRBJ1-1; no definite D call. V was trimmed by 2 bases and J by 1 base, leaving 8 bases between them. Germline V gene data show CDR1 as SQVTM and CDR2 as ANQGSEA. The CDR3 sequence is 13 residues long. The DNA of the CDR3 is TGCAGCGTTGAATGGCGGCCGAACACTGAAGCTTTCTTT. Its protein is CSVEWRPNTEAFF. The entire variable domain, with the rest obtained from reference TRBV29-1 and TRBJ1-1, is as follows: SAVISQKPSRDICQRGTSLTIQCQVDSQVTMMFWYRQQPGQSLTLIATANQGSEATYESGFVIDKFPISRPNLTFSTLTVSNMSPEDSSIYLCSVEWRPNTEAFFGQGTRLTVV.

The J gene is TRBJ2-7, the V gene TRBV10-1, with 7 bases fitting TRBD1. Germline V gene data show CDR1 as WNHNN and CDR2 as SYGVQD (reference sequence). V gave up 3 bases and J gave up 2 bases; unmatched junction bases: 4. The CDR3 consists of 14 residues. The DNA for the CDR3 is TGCGCCAGCAGTGACGCTGGGACAGCCTACGAGCAGTACTTC. Protein sequence: CASSDAGTAYEQYF.

This clonotype showed up just a few times. The chain combines TRBV10-2 with TRBJ2-1; TRBD2 matches 8 bases. Germline CDR1 is WSHSY and CDR2 is SAAADI. CDR3 length equals 15 residues. With V trimmed by 0 bases and J by 6 bases, 4 bases remained unmatched. The CDR3 loop reads CASSESWTSRNEQFF. CDR3 DNA: TGCGCCAGCAGTGAGTCATGGACTAGCCGCAATGAGCAGTTCTTC.

The chain uses TRBV6-1 and TRBJ1-2; 8 nucleotides match TRBD1. The CDR3 is 15 amino acids. With V trimmed by 6 bases and J by 3 bases, 9 bases remained unmatched. Germline V lookup: CDR1 MNHNS, CDR2 SASEGT. CDR3: CASSYFQGADYGYTF. CDR3 sequence (DNA): TGTGCCAGCAGCTATTTCCAGGGGGCTGACTATGGCTACACCTTC.

The chain couples TRBV9 to TRBJ2-3; D gene ambiguous. CDR3 length equals 14 residues. The V and J ends lost 0 bases and 5 bases respectively, with 10 bases between them. CDR1 SGDLS and CDR2 YYNGEE come from the germline V gene. The CDR3 loop reads CASSVGSSGDTQYF. DNA for the CDR3: TGTGCCAGCAGCGTAGGGAGTTCCGGAGATACGCAGTATTTT.

This clonotype was counted many times. V and J are TRBV6-2 or TRBV6-3 and TRBJ2-3; maybe TRBD2 (5 bases). Deletions cut 0 bases from V and 4 bases from J, with 11 bases between. CDR1 MNHEY and CDR2 SVGEGT come from the germline V gene. The CDR3 extends over 15 amino acids. CDR3: CASSYSRVSADTQYF. DNA of the CDR3: TGTGCCAGCAGTTACTCGAGGGTTAGCGCAGATACGCAGTATTTT.

This clonotype showed up just a few times. The CDR3 DNA follows: TGCAGCGTTGAGGAGAGGAAGATGACGCACTATGGCTACACCTTC. Translation: CSVEERKMTHYGYTF. The gene calls are TRBV29-1 and TRBJ1-2; D call uncertain. V was pared by 3 bases and J by 3 bases, with 17 bases between. Germline V CDR1 and CDR2: SQVTM, ANQGSEA. The CDR3 spans 15 residues. The full variable domain, rest sourced from reference TRBV29-1 and TRBJ1-2, is SAVISQKPSRDICQRGTSLTIQCQVDSQVTMMFWYRQQPGQSLTLIATANQGSEATYESGFVIDKFPISRPNLTFSTLTVSNMSPEDSSIYLCSVEERKMTHYGYTFGSGTRLTVV.

The V and J genes are TRBV4-1 and TRBJ1-1; 8 bases are shared with TRBD1. In germline, CDR1 is MGHRA, CDR2 YSYEKL. CDR3 length: 16 residues. Trimming cost V 6 bases and J 6 bases; bases outside gene matches: 15. The CDR3 protein is CASSRLGTGGGPEAFF. The CDR3 DNA is TGCGCCAGCAGTCGCCTAGGGACAGGCGGGGGACCTGAAGCTTTCTTT.

This clonotype came up many times. V is TRBV19 and J is TRBJ1-2; the match to TRBD1 covers 7 bases. V gave up 3 bases and J gave up 4 bases; unmatched junction bases: 11. The CDR3 has 16 amino acids. Germline V gene lookup returns CDR1 LNHDA and CDR2 SQIVND (reference sequence). The CDR3 sequence is CASSIWGAGTAYGYTF. DNA for the CDR3: TGTGCCAGTAGTATTTGGGGAGCCGGGACAGCCTATGGCTACACCTTC.

Worth noting for this clonotype: A much larger clone differs from this one at a single base, so this may be a read error. V is TRBV12-3 or TRBV12-4 and J is TRBJ2-3; 16 bases match TRBD2. The CDR3 spans 17 residues. In nucleotides, the CDR3 is TGTGCCAGCAGCGGGACTAGCGGGAGGGCCTTTCCAGATACGCAGTGTTTT. It translates to CASSGTSGRAFPDTQCF.

The rearrangement joins TRBV11-2 to TRBJ2-6, with D tentatively TRBD2 (5 bases). The CDR3 runs 15 residues. The germline CDR1 and CDR2 sequences are SGHAT and FQNNGV. V lost 3 bases and J 4 bases, leaving 10 bases between the germline ends. Here the CDR3 reads CASSFGVVGANVLTF. The CDR3 DNA reads as TGTGCCAGCAGCTTCGGGGTTGTCGGGGCCAACGTCCTGACTTTC.

This clonotype has ten or more counts. V and J are TRBV5-6 and TRBJ2-5, with 10 bases identical to TRBD1. The CDR3 has 15 residues. Germline CDR1 SGHDT, CDR2 YYEEEE. V shed 4 bases, J shed 1 base, and the junction held 4 bases outside the gene matches. The CDR3: CASSPDRGVQETQYF. The CDR3, as DNA: TGTGCCAGCAGCCCGGACAGGGGGGTCCAAGAGACCCAGTACTTC.

The genes are TRBV18 and TRBJ2-2, with D hard to call. Germline assignment: CDR1 KGHSH and CDR2 LQKENI. The V gene lost 1 base and the J gene lost 3 bases, with 3 bases spanning the gap. This CDR3 region has 13 residues. The CDR3 loop is CASSPQYTGELFF. The DNA of the CDR3 is TGTGCCAGCTCACCACAGTACACCGGGGAGCTGTTTTTT.

This clonotype was detected a few times. The chain is built from TRBV4-2 and TRBJ2-3; TRBD1 might be the D (5 bases). This CDR3 has 14 amino acids. Germline V lookup: CDR1 LGHNA, CDR2 YNFKEQ. Deletions cut 0 bases from V and 9 bases from J, with 13 bases between. This CDR3 is CASSQDHLPGTQYF. CDR3 DNA: TGTGCCAGCAGCCAAGATCACCTCCCAGGGACGCAGTATTTT.

This clonotype appeared many times. The V gene is TRBV6-1, the J gene TRBJ1-1; weak D call: TRBD1 (5 bases). CDR3 size: 13 residues. Germline assignment: CDR1 MNHNS and CDR2 SASEGT. Trimming removed 11 bases at V and 0 bases at J, with 13 bases between. This CDR3 is CAVSGPMNTEAFF. Written as DNA, the CDR3 is TGTGCCGTTTCAGGGCCCATGAACACTGAAGCTTTCTTT.